This T cell receptor beta chain is drawn from a study of cytotoxic CD8 clonotypes in ibrutinib-treated CLL. The source of roughly 2.1 micrograms of genomic DNA for TCR beta libraries was cryopreserved PBMCs. A word on this clone: Its matching antigen is unknown.

Method: immunoSEQ multiplex PCR; TCRdb's copy keeps in-frame clones and lacks some. The data show some 170,000 clones, 70% to 90% seen once. CDR1 is SGHDT and CDR2 is YYEEEE in the germline V gene. There are 13 residues in the CDR3. Trimming cost V 2 bases and J 8 bases, with 10 bases left between them. Study-wide points: Clonality correlated strongly with circulating CD8+ T cells and exceeded age-matched healthy donors at baseline. Public clonotypes, found uncommonly, either contracted or stayed stable on treatment.

The TCR comes from a human donor with chronic lymphocytic leukemia. The sample here was PBMCs, taken at disease progression, from a patient treated with ibrutinib. This chain uses TRBV5-6 with TRBJ1-4; D not certain. As DNA, the CDR3 is TGTGCCAGCAGCTTTCGGGTAGGAGAAAAACTGTTTTTT. Protein sequence: CASSFRVGEKLFF.